This TCR beta chain comes out of a study of control samples from healthy donors and cancer patients (dated by TCRdb to about 2020). The library was built by means of the immunoSEQ multiplex PCR assay. This immuneACCESS table, as held by TCRdb, lists in-frame sequences with V and J called but not all clones. Of the missing ones, under half trace to an unresolved V gene in checked studies; the others have no known cause. The table for this sample lists about 51,000 clones; about 80% of them were counted only once. The ten biggest clones cover roughly 9.1% of the sample. Regarding this clone: The antigen this receptor binds is unknown. No base quality information exists; no much larger clone differs at one position.

The germline V gene provides CDR1 ENHRY and CDR2 SYGVKD. Spanning cysteine to phenylalanine, the CDR3 consists of 16 amino acids. The DNA shown is the 48-base CDR3, in frame from base 1. V lost 0 bases and J lost 2 bases; the stretch between them is 14 bases long. This sequence uses TRBV10-3 and TRBJ2-7; a tentative D call is TRBD2 (6 bases match). Sequencing was carried out using blood. The sequence came from a man in his 70s in good health. The CDR3 protein sequence reads: CAISESGGKGTYEQYF. DNA sequence: TGTGCCATCAGTGAGTCCGGCGGGAAAGGGACCTACGAGCAGTACTTC.